The T cell receptor (beta chain) under discussion was sequenced for a study of blood T cell repertoires in COVID-19. Overall study context: The United States, Italy and Spain were the sources of the acute and convalescent COVID-19 samples. From T cells, B-cell-depleted T cells, or PBMCs came the material, which was cDNA or gDNA.

This CDR3 has 11 residues. Germline assignment: CDR1 SEHNR and CDR2 FQNEAQ (reference sequence). V was pared by 6 bases and J by 5 bases, with 7 bases between. Methods used by the authors: Amplification from reference gene primers served as the basis for estimated nucleated cell counts. Clones were read by immunoSEQ multiplex PCR, and TCRdb kept only the in-frame ones, dropping some. Clone size and V and J calls were adopted from that table, with D and trimming inferred from the DNA. The data show 230,000 or so clones, with around 87% seen just once and under 2.5% held by the top ten. In Seattle, patients joined the study during active infection and were tracked longitudinally. This clone was seen just once.

The genes are TRBV7-9 and TRBJ2-5, with D unclear. This TCR came from a woman in her fifties or sixties with COVID-19, enrolled during active disease. Sequencing was carried out using peripheral blood. The CDR3 reads CASSTVETQYF. The CDR3, as DNA: TGTGCCAGCAGTACTGTTGAGACCCAGTACTTC.